This T cell receptor beta chain came from a study of blood T cell repertoires in COVID-19. Assay: immunoSEQ multiplex PCR; the TCRdb copy retains only in-frame clones and omits some. The sample records roughly 200,000 clones, 70% to 90% being singletons. Germline values: CDR1 KGHSH, CDR2 LQKENI. The CDR3 consists of 16 residues. Trimming removed 6 bases from V and 9 bases from J, with 24 bases in between. This chain connects TRBV18 to TRBJ2-4, with D possibly matching TRBD2 (6 bases). The sequence derives from a person between 65 and 79 years old with COVID-19, enrolled during active disease. Material for sequencing was peripheral blood. CDR3 sequence (DNA): TGTGCCAGCTCTACCGATCCCGGGACTCCAAACCGCATTCAGTACTTC. It specifies CASSTDPGTPNRIQYF.